This T cell receptor beta chain comes out of a study of spatial heterogeneity in lung cancer (dated by TCRdb to the late 2010s). About the study as a whole: Beta-chain transcripts were consistently detected in greater numbers than alpha-chain transcripts, which likely reflected higher beta-chain transcript abundance. In tumor regions, TCR transcript counts showed a strong correlation with a T cell transcriptional module score derived from matched bulk RNA-seq. In the raw uncorrected reads, each unique combination of TCR and UMI appeared on average more than ten times. The study quantitatively compared TCR alpha and beta repertoires across multiple tumor regions, matched nontumor lung and blood in non-small cell lung cancer. Nonsynonymous mutation counts, determined by whole-exome sequencing of tumor tissue, were related to features of the TCR repertoire. At surgery, both alpha and beta chains were TCR-sequenced in over 200 tumor regions, 63 to 65 matched nontumor lung samples and 56 PBMC samples. The paper's findings and limits, for the study overall: Counts of ubiquitous and regional expanded TCRs were found to correlate with counts of ubiquitous and regional nonsynonymous mutations, respectively. TCR-seq coverage of tumor T cells was estimated to be only about 7% for alpha chains and more than 11% for beta chains. The tumor nonsynonymous mutation count correlated with the number of expanded alpha and beta TCRs within the tumor. Additional single-cell paired TCR alpha and beta sequencing was considered necessary to confirm, at a functional level, the hypothesis that regional TCRs recognize regional mutations.

The CDR3 contains 16 residues, cysteine and phenylalanine counted. The DNA shown is the 48-base CDR3, in frame from base 1. Trimming removed 6 bases from V and 2 bases from J; the gene matches leave 10 bases unexplained. CDR1 and CDR2, looked up from the germline V gene, are MDHEN and SYDVKM. This clonotype showed up many times. Its antigen remains unidentified. No clone much larger than this one lies a single base away; base qualities are absent. The library was obtained by 5' RACE. TCRdb shows the sequencer as NextSeq 500. In the TCR library protocol, a unique molecular identifier was attached to each TCR cDNA molecule so that PCR and sequencing errors could be corrected. The authors' pipeline ran thus. Decombinator tools were used for TCR identification, UMI-based error correction and CDR3 extraction. TCRs above a frequency of 2 per 1,000, corresponding to the top 1% of the tumor frequency distribution, were defined as expanded. Expanded tumor TCRs statistically deemed absent (corrected P<0.05) from at least one tumor region were classed as regional, and all other expanded tumor TCRs were classed as ubiquitous. Renyi diversity was calculated using the R vegan package after each repertoire was subsampled 100 times to 5,000 TCRs. CDR3 similarity networks were built from amino acid triplet string-kernel similarity, connecting CDR3s with pairwise similarity above 0.82. TCRdb passed the public sequencing reads through fastp at Q25 and MiXCR, retaining productive beta sequences. Rows are unified per CDR3 protein, each entry keeping the most common DNA and genes. TCRdb's processing, not the study's, gives the V and J calls here. For this sample there are fewer than 6,000 distinct CDR3 sequences; about an eighth appear just once. Jointly, the top ten make up less than 20% of the sample.

The time point label for this specimen denotes: sample taken at primary tumor resection. Samples were obtained from fewer than 80 patients with early-stage, untreated non-small cell lung cancer from the lung TRACERx cohort. Without any cell sorting, TCR sequencing was performed on whole RNA extracted either from tumor and nontumor lung tissue or from cryopreserved PBMC samples. Only patients for whom sufficient RNA was available from at least two tumor regions were selected for TCR sequencing. A lung pathologist reviewed the tumor and adjacent nontumor lung specimens before the specimens were selected.

The material sequenced was lung tumor tissue, taken at surgery. The chain is encoded by TRBV28 joined to TRBJ2-5; the junction holds 9 bases that match TRBD1. The clonotype originates from a female donor with early-stage non-small cell lung cancer. The DNA reads as follows: TGTGCCAGCAGCTCCGCCGGGACAGGGAGACAAGAGACCCAGTACTTC. Its product reads: CASSSAGTGRQETQYF. The variable domain in full, with residues beyond the CDR3 obtained from the reference TRBV28 and TRBJ2-5 genes, is DVKVTQSSRYLVKRTGEKVFLECVQDMDHENMFWYRQDPGLGLRLIYFSYDVKMKEKGDIPEGYSVSREKKERFSLILESASTNQTSMYLCASSSAGTGRQETQYFGPGTRLLVL.